This is a list of T cell receptor beta chains from one sample in a study of beta chain features in type 1 diabetes. Measured with immunoSEQ multiplex PCR; TCRdb has only the in-frame clones, and not every one. This sample has hundreds of thousands of clones, with over 65% found just once. Sequencing was done on a sample of naive CD4+ T cells from blood. The origin of the receptors is a man younger than 40 in good health. CDR3s include the opening cysteine and the closing phenylalanine or tryptophan. The D gene is left open where the match is weak. Not all rows give a size; the values are once, few, many and, for expanded clones, a class.

V gene: TRBV27
D gene: NA
J gene: TRBJ1-1
clone size: NA
CDR3 protein: CASSPGPKNTEAFF
CDR3 DNA: TGTGCCAGCAGTCCGGGACCGAAGAACACTGAAGCTTTCTTT

V gene: TRBV14
D gene: NA
J gene: TRBJ2-5
clone size: NA
CDR3 protein: CASSHPGRGRGETQYF
CDR3 DNA: TGTGCCAGCAGCCACCCCGGTAGGGGGAGAGGGGAGACCCAGTACTTC

V gene: TRBV2
D gene: NA
J gene: TRBJ1-1
clone size: NA
CDR3 protein: CASSEVQGGTEAFF
CDR3 DNA: TGTGCCAGCAGCGAAGTACAGGGAGGGACTGAAGCTTTCTTT

V gene: TRBV5-6
D gene: NA
J gene: TRBJ2-1
clone size: NA
CDR3 protein: CASSPRFF
CDR3 DNA: TGTGCCAGCAGCCCGCGGTTCTTC

V gene: TRBV28
D gene: NA
J gene: TRBJ2-2
clone size: NA
CDR3 protein: CASLTVGTGELFF
CDR3 DNA: TGTGCCAGCCTGACAGTGGGGACCGGGGAGCTGTTTTTT

V gene: TRBV28
D gene: NA
J gene: TRBJ2-2
clone size: NA
CDR3 protein: CASAPGPTNTGELFF
CDR3 DNA: TGTGCCAGCGCACCGGGACCTACGAACACCGGGGAGCTGTTTTTT

V gene: TRBV29-1
D gene: NA
J gene: TRBJ2-7
clone size: NA
CDR3 protein: CSAEGTSSSYEQYF
CDR3 DNA: TGCAGCGCCGAAGGGACGTCGAGCTCCTACGAGCAGTACTTC

V gene: TRBV5-1
D gene: NA
J gene: TRBJ2-3
clone size: NA
CDR3 protein: CASSLARAGRADTQYF
CDR3 DNA: TGCGCCAGCAGCTTGGCTAGGGCAGGGCGGGCAGATACGCAGTATTTT

V gene: TRBV30
D gene: NA
J gene: TRBJ2-2
clone size: once
CDR3 protein: CAWTTGKTGELFF
CDR3 DNA: TGTGCCTGGACTACAGGGAAAACCGGGGAGCTGTTTTTT

V gene: TRBV7-9
D gene: TRBD1
J gene: TRBJ2-7
clone size: few
CDR3 protein: CASSTGGTYEQYF
CDR3 DNA: TGTGCCAGCTCGACAGGGGGCACCTACGAGCAGTACTTC

V gene: TRBV2
D gene: NA
J gene: TRBJ2-7
clone size: few
CDR3 protein: CASSEAWGQYF
CDR3 DNA: TGTGCCAGCAGTGAAGCGTGGGGGCAGTACTTC

V gene: TRBV7-9
D gene: NA
J gene: TRBJ1-1
clone size: NA
CDR3 protein: CASSLSYTEAFF
CDR3 DNA: TGTGCCAGCAGCTTGAGTTACACTGAAGCTTTCTTT

V gene: TRBV7-2
D gene: TRBD2
J gene: TRBJ2-3
clone size: NA
CDR3 protein: CASSSAPSGGGDTQYF
CDR3 DNA: TGTGCCAGCAGCTCCGCCCCCAGCGGGGGAGGGGATACGCAGTATTTT

V gene: TRBV30
D gene: NA
J gene: TRBJ1-1
clone size: NA
CDR3 protein: CAWNRRGTEAFF
CDR3 DNA: TGTGCCTGGAACAGAAGAGGAACTGAAGCTTTCTTT

V gene: TRBV7-2
D gene: NA
J gene: TRBJ2-7
clone size: once
CDR3 protein: CASSLRDEQYF
CDR3 DNA: TGTGCCAGCAGCTTGAGAGACGAGCAGTACTTC

V gene: TRBV2
D gene: TRBD1
J gene: TRBJ1-2
clone size: NA
CDR3 protein: CASRQGAGYTF
CDR3 DNA: TGTGCCAGCAGGCAGGGGGCTGGCTACACCTTC

V gene: TRBV9
D gene: TRBD2
J gene: TRBJ2-7
clone size: NA
CDR3 protein: CASSSDLAGPYEQYF
CDR3 DNA: TGTGCCAGCAGCTCCGATCTAGCGGGACCATACGAGCAGTACTTC

V gene: TRBV7-9
D gene: NA
J gene: TRBJ2-1
clone size: NA
CDR3 protein: CASTPGAAVNEQFF
CDR3 DNA: TGTGCCAGCACCCCTGGGGCCGCGGTCAATGAGCAGTTCTTC

V gene: TRBV29-1
D gene: NA
J gene: TRBJ2-7
clone size: NA
CDR3 protein: CSVEKGYEQYF
CDR3 DNA: TGCAGCGTTGAAAAAGGGTACGAGCAGTACTTC

V gene: TRBV30
D gene: TRBD2
J gene: TRBJ2-1
clone size: NA
CDR3 protein: CAMSGGTNEQFF
CDR3 DNA: TGTGCTATGAGCGGGGGGACCAATGAGCAGTTCTTC

V gene: TRBV28
D gene: TRBD2
J gene: TRBJ2-2
clone size: NA
CDR3 protein: CASSFLPSGSTGELFF
CDR3 DNA: TGTGCCAGCAGTTTTCTCCCTAGCGGGAGCACCGGGGAGCTGTTTTTT

V gene: TRBV5-4
D gene: NA
J gene: TRBJ2-5
clone size: NA
CDR3 protein: CASSLAGAQETQYF
CDR3 DNA: TGTGCCAGCAGCTTGGCGGGGGCGCAAGAGACCCAGTACTTC

V gene: TRBV14
D gene: TRBD2
J gene: TRBJ2-7
clone size: few
CDR3 protein: CASSQALAASYEQYF
CDR3 DNA: TGTGCCAGCAGCCAAGCACTAGCGGCGTCCTACGAGCAGTACTTC

V gene: TRBV7-9
D gene: TRBD1
J gene: TRBJ2-5
clone size: NA
CDR3 protein: CASSLYRGGAETQYF
CDR3 DNA: TGTGCCAGCAGCCTTTATCGAGGGGGCGCAGAGACCCAGTACTTC

V gene: TRBV7-2
D gene: NA
J gene: TRBJ1-1
clone size: NA
CDR3 protein: CASSLARQGNTEAFF
CDR3 DNA: TGTGCCAGCAGCTTAGCAAGGCAGGGGAACACTGAAGCTTTCTTT

V gene: TRBV30
D gene: NA
J gene: TRBJ2-1
clone size: NA
CDR3 protein: CAWTPDTYNEQFF
CDR3 DNA: TGTGCCTGGACCCCGGACACTTACAATGAGCAGTTCTTC

V gene: TRBV30
D gene: NA
J gene: TRBJ1-4
clone size: NA
CDR3 protein: CAWTKGNEKLFF
CDR3 DNA: TGTGCCTGGACCAAGGGTAATGAAAAACTGTTTTTT

V gene: TRBV20-1
D gene: NA
J gene: TRBJ2-3
clone size: NA
CDR3 protein: CSASPQNTQYF
CDR3 DNA: TGCAGTGCTAGCCCTCAGAATACGCAGTATTTT

V gene: TRBV30
D gene: NA
J gene: TRBJ2-3
clone size: NA
CDR3 protein: CAWSVQGAGDTQYF
CDR3 DNA: TGTGCCTGGAGTGTACAGGGTGCGGGAGATACGCAGTATTTT

V gene: TRBV5-4
D gene: TRBD2
J gene: TRBJ2-5
clone size: NA
CDR3 protein: CASSSVGGKETQYF
CDR3 DNA: TGTGCCAGCAGCTCCGTCGGGGGGAAAGAGACCCAGTACTTC

V gene: TRBV9
D gene: TRBD2
J gene: TRBJ2-3
clone size: NA
CDR3 protein: CASSALADHTDTQYF
CDR3 DNA: TGTGCCAGCAGCGCACTAGCGGATCACACAGATACGCAGTATTTT

V gene: TRBV30
D gene: TRBD1
J gene: TRBJ2-1
clone size: NA
CDR3 protein: CAWSVGQGGYNEQFF
CDR3 DNA: TGTGCCTGGAGTGTAGGACAGGGTGGCTACAATGAGCAGTTCTTC

V gene: TRBV7-2
D gene: NA
J gene: TRBJ2-2
clone size: NA
CDR3 protein: CASSFEVGELFF
CDR3 DNA: TGTGCCAGCAGCTTTGAAGTCGGGGAGCTGTTTTTT